The 6 T cell receptor beta chains below were found in one sample sequenced in a study of early T cells in non-severe SARS-CoV-2 infection. From the 5' RACE reads, TCRdb called clonotypes with MiXCR, one entry per CDR3 protein. The sample records tens of thousands of distinct CDR3 sequences, roughly 4.2% being singletons. What was sequenced was whole blood. These receptors came from an adult who was a healthcare worker with PCR-confirmed SARS-CoV-2 infection or an uninfected control (not recorded which).

This clonotype was found many times. The chain couples TRBV28 to TRBJ2-5, with 11 bases matching TRBD1. Germline CDR1 and CDR2: MDHEN and SYDVKM. With V trimmed by 4 bases and J by 2 bases, 12 bases remained unmatched. The CDR3 sequence is 18 residues long. The CDR3 DNA reads TGTGCCAGCAGTTCTCGGGCGGACAGGGGGCCCGTGCAAGAGACCCAGTACTTC. It is translated as CASSSRADRGPVQETQYF. The full variable domain, completed using reference TRBV28 and TRBJ2-5, is DVKVTQSSRYLVKRTGEKVFLECVQDMDHENMFWYRQDPGLGLRLIYFSYDVKMKEKGDIPEGYSVSREKKERFSLILESASTNQTSMYLCASSSRADRGPVQETQYFGPGTRLLVL.

The V and J genes are TRBV11-2 and TRBJ2-2; D uncertain. From germline, CDR1 is SGHAT and CDR2 FQNNGV. V was shortened by 8 bases and J by 6 bases, with 10 bases between the two germline ends. This CDR3 has 12 amino acids. In DNA, the CDR3 is TGTGCCAGCGCGGATCAAGCCGGGGAGCTGTTTTTT. Residues: CASADQAGELFF.

The chain carries TRBV28 and TRBJ1-4, with 9 bases that match TRBD1. Trimming removed 3 bases from V and 5 bases from J; junction bases left unmatched: 4. The CDR3 contains 15 residues. The germline CDR1 and CDR2 sequences are MDHEN and SYDVKM. CDR3 nucleotide sequence: TGTGCCAGCAGTTTGTTCGGGACAGGGAATGAAAAACTGTTTTTT. This gives the protein CASSLFGTGNEKLFF.

This clonotype was seen ten or more times. This chain links TRBV20-1 with TRBJ1-4; TRBD1 might be the D (6 bases). CDR3 length: 16 residues. V was cut by 3 bases and J by 13 bases, with 27 bases left in between. Germline assignment: CDR1 DFQATT and CDR2 SNEGSKA (reference sequence). The CDR3 here is CSASNAGFLIQGRLFF. The CDR3 DNA is TGCAGTGCTAGTAATGCGGGGTTCCTAATCCAGGGGAGACTGTTTTTT.

This clonotype was seen a handful of times. CDR3 in amino acids: CASSQDRSGAYNEQFF. CDR3 bases: TGTGCCAGCAGCCAAGATCGGAGCGGGGCCTACAATGAGCAGTTCTTC. V gene TRBV3-1 combines with J gene TRBJ2-1, with 7 bases aligning to TRBD2. The CDR3 runs 16 residues. Germline trimming cut 0 bases from V and 2 bases from J; bases unmatched to any gene: 4. CDR1 and CDR2 from the germline V gene are LGHDT and YNNKEL (reference sequence).

This clonotype has ten or more counts. The V and J genes are TRBV15 and TRBJ2-1, with TRBD2 identical over 8 bases. V lost 2 bases to trimming and J lost 5 bases; unmatched junction nucleotides: 8. Germline CDR1 reads LNHNV; CDR2 reads YYDKDF (reference sequence). CDR3 size: 16 residues. The CDR3 DNA is TGTGCCACCAGCAGATTCCCGGGACTAGACAACAATGAGCAGTTCTTC. Residues: CATSRFPGLDNNEQFF. Variable domain in full (rest from reference TRBV15 and TRBJ2-1): DAMVIQNPRYQVTQFGKPVTLSCSQTLNHNVMYWYQQKSSQAPKLLFHYYDKDFNNEADTPDNFQSRRPNTSFCFLDIRSPGLGDTAMYLCATSRFPGLDNNEQFFGPGTRLTVL.